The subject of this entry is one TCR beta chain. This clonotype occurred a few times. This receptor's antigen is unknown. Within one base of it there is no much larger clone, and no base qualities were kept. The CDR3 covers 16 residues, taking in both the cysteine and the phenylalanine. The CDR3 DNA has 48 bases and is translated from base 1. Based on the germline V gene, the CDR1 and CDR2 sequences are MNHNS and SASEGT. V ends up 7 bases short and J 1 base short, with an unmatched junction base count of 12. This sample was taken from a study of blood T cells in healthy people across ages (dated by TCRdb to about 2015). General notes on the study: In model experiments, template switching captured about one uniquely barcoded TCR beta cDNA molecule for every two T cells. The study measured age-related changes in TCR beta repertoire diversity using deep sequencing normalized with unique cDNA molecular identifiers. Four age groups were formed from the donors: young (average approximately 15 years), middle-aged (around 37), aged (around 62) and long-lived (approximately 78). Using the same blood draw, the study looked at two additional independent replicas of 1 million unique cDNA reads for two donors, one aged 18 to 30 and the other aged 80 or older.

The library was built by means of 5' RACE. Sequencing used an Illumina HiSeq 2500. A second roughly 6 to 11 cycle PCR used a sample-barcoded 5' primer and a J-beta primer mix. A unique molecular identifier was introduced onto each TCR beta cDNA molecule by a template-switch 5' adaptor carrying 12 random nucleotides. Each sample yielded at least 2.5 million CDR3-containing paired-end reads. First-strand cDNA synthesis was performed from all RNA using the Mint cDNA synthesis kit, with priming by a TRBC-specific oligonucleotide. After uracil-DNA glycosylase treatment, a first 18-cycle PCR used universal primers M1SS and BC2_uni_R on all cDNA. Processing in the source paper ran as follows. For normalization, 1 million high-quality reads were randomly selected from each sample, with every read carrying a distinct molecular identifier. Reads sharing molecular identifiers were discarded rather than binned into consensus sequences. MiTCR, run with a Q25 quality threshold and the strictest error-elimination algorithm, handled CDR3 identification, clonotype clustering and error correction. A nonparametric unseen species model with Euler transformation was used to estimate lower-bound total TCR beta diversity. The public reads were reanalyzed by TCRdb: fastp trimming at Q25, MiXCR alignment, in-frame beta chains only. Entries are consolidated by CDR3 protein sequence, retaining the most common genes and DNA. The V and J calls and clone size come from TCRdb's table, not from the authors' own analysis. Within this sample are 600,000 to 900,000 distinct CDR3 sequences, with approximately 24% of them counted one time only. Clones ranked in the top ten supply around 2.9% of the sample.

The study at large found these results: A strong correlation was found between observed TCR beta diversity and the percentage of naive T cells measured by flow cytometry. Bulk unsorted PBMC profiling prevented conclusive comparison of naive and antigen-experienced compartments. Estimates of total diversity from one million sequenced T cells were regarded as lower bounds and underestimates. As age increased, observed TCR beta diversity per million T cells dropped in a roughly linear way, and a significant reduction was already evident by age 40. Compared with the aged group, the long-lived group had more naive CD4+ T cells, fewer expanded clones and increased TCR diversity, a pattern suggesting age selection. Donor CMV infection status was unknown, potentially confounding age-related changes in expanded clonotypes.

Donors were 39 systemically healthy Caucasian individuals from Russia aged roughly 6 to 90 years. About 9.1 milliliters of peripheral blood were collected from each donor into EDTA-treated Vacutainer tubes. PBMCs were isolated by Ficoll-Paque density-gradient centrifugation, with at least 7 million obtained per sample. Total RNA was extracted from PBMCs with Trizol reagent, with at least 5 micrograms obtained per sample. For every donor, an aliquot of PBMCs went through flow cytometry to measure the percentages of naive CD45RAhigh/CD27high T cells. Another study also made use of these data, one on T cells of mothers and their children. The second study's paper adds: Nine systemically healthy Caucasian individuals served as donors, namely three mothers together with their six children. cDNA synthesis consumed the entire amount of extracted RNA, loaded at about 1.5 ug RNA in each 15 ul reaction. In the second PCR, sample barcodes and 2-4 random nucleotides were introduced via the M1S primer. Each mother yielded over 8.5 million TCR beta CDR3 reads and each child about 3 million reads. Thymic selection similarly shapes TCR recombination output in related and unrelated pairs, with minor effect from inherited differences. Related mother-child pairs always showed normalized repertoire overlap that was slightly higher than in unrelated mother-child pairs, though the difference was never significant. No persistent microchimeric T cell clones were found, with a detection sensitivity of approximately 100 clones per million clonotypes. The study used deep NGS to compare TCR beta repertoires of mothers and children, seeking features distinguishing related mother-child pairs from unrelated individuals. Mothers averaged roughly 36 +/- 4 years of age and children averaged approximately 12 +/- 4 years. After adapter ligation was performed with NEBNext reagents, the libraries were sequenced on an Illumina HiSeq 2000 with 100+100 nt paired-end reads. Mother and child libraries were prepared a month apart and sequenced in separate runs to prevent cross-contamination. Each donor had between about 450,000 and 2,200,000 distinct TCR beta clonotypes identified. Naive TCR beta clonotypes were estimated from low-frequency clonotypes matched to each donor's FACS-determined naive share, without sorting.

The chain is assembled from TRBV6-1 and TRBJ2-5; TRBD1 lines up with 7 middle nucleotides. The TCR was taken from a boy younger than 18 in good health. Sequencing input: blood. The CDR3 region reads CASNLLPDRAQETQYF. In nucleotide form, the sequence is TGTGCCAGCAATCTTCTACCCGACAGGGCCCAAGAGACCCAGTACTTC.